Following are 21 T cell receptor beta chains from one sample sequenced in a study of T cell responses to AZD1222 COVID-19 vaccine. The protocol was immunoSEQ multiplex PCR, while the TCRdb copy is restricted to in-frame clones and leaves out a portion. The data contain fewer than 200,000 clones, about 90% of them singletons. Material: peripheral blood, obtained on day 0 of AZD1222 vaccination. Receptors were obtained from an adult in good health.

V is TRBV10-3 and J is TRBJ2-5; 12 positions agree with TRBD2. The length of the CDR3 is 19 residues. Germline CDR1 ENHRY, CDR2 SYGVKD. The ends lost 2 bases at V and 4 bases at J; junction bases unmatched: 14. CDR3 sequence reads: CAISEAGGLAGGPRETQYF. CDR3 sequence (DNA): TGTGCCATCAGTGAGGCCGGGGGGCTAGCGGGAGGGCCTCGAGAGACCCAGTACTTC.

The chain employs TRBV5-4 and TRBJ2-3; the match to TRBD1 covers 9 bases. The CDR3 covers 15 residues. Germline CDR1 and CDR2: SGHNT and YYREEE (reference sequence). V lost 3 bases and J lost 2; bases outside the gene matches: 4. As DNA, the CDR3 is TGTGCCAGCAGCTCGGGACAGGGATACACAGATACGCAGTATTTT. This translates into CASSSGQGYTDTQYF.

The V and J genes are TRBV5-1 and TRBJ2-7, with 7 positions matching TRBD2. This CDR3 comprises 16 residues. Germline lookup yields CDR1 SGHRS and CDR2 YFSETQ. Trimming took 4 bases from V and 7 from J; bases not matched to a gene: 17. CDR3 nucleotides: TGCGCCAGCAGCCCCGCGTTTGCCCAAGCGGGGCGGGAGCAGTACTTC. This codes for CASSPAFAQAGREQYF.

In nucleotides, the CDR3 is TGTGCAAGTCGCCCCGACAGGTGCTCGGGGAATTCACCCCTCCACTTT. The encoded protein is CASRPDRCSGNSPLHF. V and J are TRBV12-2 and TRBJ1-6; the table's D call, TRBD1, was not checked against the DNA. TRBV12-2 is assigned pseudogene status. The CDR3 length is 16 residues.

The V and J genes are TRBV18 and TRBJ1-5; D is unclear. Trimming removed 2 bases at V and 2 bases at J, with 10 bases between. CDR1 and CDR2 from the germline V gene are KGHSH and LQKENI. The CDR3 runs 15 residues. In DNA, the CDR3 is TGTGCCAGCTCACCATCGGCGATCGGCAATCAGCCCCAGCATTTT. It specifies CASSPSAIGNQPQHF.

The chain has TRBV5-6 and TRBJ1-2; D remains unclear. The CDR3 totals 12 residues. The V gene lost 2 bases and the J gene lost 8 bases, with 10 bases spanning the gap. Germline CDR1 reads SGHDT; CDR2 reads YYEEEE. The CDR3 DNA sequence: TGTGCCAGCAGCTTATCGCAGGCGGGCTACACCTTC. The encoded protein is CASSLSQAGYTF.

This clone came up a few times. As DNA, the CDR3 is TGTGCCAGGGGTGCAGGGGGGGCCCCCCAGGGACAGCCCCAGCATTTT. Translation: CARGAGGAPQGQPQHF. The V call is TRBV28, the J call TRBJ1-5, with TRBD1 matching 7 bases. The CDR3 has 16 residues. The J segment lost 7 bases and the V segment lost 9 bases, leaving 18 bases of the junction unmatched. Germline CDR1 MDHEN, CDR2 SYDVKM.

The rearrangement uses TRBV9 and TRBJ1-2; the match to TRBD1 covers 7 bases. CDR3 length: 13 amino acids. Trimming removed 6 bases from V and 1 base from J; junction bases left unmatched: 3. Germline values: CDR1 SGDLS, CDR2 YYNGEE. CDR3 DNA sequence: TGTGCCAGCACTTCAGGGGGTAACTATGGCTACACCTTC. Translation gives CASTSGGNYGYTF.

This clone was seen only once. The gene calls are TRBV28 and TRBJ1-2; a possible D gene is TRBD1 (5 bases). The CDR3 is made up of 11 amino acids. Germline CDR1 is MDHEN and CDR2 is SYDVKM. V lost 6 bases, J lost 8 bases, and 10 bases lay in between. DNA for the CDR3: TGTGCCAGCAGGGTTGGGGCCGGCTACACCTTC. It yields the protein CASRVGAGYTF.

The chain uses TRBV5-3 and TRBJ2-7; 8 positions agree with TRBD1. TRBV5-3 is classed as an ORF, of uncertain function. The V segment lost 4 bases and the J segment 2 bases; nucleotides outside the gene matches: 14. This CDR3 is built from 17 residues. This CDR3 reads CARSPPRWTGPTYEQYF. CDR3 sequence (DNA): TGTGCCAGAAGCCCCCCCCGCTGGACAGGGCCAACCTACGAGCAGTACTTC.

CDR3 coding DNA: TGTGCCAGCAGCTTAGTAAGGGAAGCTTTCTTT. This translates into CASSLVREAFF. The V gene is TRBV7-2, the J gene TRBJ1-1; D ambiguous. Trimming cost V 1 base and J 8 bases, with 5 bases left between them. Per the germline V gene, CDR1 is SGHTA and CDR2 is FQGNSA. The CDR3 consists of 11 residues.

The V gene is TRBV6-5, the J gene TRBJ1-3; 9 nucleotides line up with TRBD1. This CDR3 is built from 15 residues. Germline V gene lookup returns CDR1 MNHEY and CDR2 SVGAGI. V gave up 6 bases and J gave up 2 bases; unmatched junction bases: 5. The CDR3 spells CASRRDRDPGNTIYF. Written as DNA, the CDR3 is TGTGCCAGCAGACGGGACAGGGATCCTGGAAACACCATATATTTT.

This chain joins TRBV2 and TRBJ1-5, with 9 bases identical to TRBD1. CDR1 is SNHLY and CDR2 is FYNNEI in the germline V gene. The trim removed 4 bases at V and 7 bases at J, leaving 5 bases unmatched. CDR3 length: 14 amino acids. The CDR3 bases are TGTGCCAGCAGTGCCGGGACAGGGAGGCAGCCCCAGCATTTT. As protein: CASSAGTGRQPQHF.

The genes are TRBV7-2 and TRBJ2-7; 7 bases agree with TRBD1. The V and J ends lost 4 bases and 6 bases, in that order; junction bases with no gene match: 18. The CDR3 totals 17 residues. Germline V gene lookup returns CDR1 SGHTA and CDR2 FQGNSA. Written as DNA, the CDR3 is TGTGCCAGCAGCTCCTCTCCAACCGGGACAGCCTCCCGCGAGCAGTACTTC. Its translation is CASSSSPTGTASREQYF.

This chain links TRBV21-1 with TRBJ2-7; the table gives TRBD2 as D, unverified against the DNA. TRBV21-1 is labeled a pseudogene. The CDR3 consists of 17 residues. Here the CDR3 reads CASSNRLALLSSYEQYF. CDR3 nucleotides: TGTGCCAGCAGCAACCGACTAGCGCTACTCTCTTCCTACGAGCAGTACTTC.

The chain is built from TRBV10-3 and TRBJ1-4; TRBD1 matches 8 bases. Germline values: CDR1 ENHRY, CDR2 SYGVKD. V was clipped by 5 bases and J by 3 bases; unmatched bases: 5. This CDR3 has 15 residues. Here the CDR3 reads CAISQGARSNEKLFF. Here the CDR3 DNA reads TGTGCCATCAGTCAGGGGGCAAGGTCTAATGAAAAACTGTTTTTT.

The chain employs TRBV21-1 and TRBJ1-5. TRBV21-1 is a recognized pseudogene. The CDR3 contains 15 residues. The CDR3 DNA reads TGTGCCAGCAGCGACCGGGTTTTTAGCAATCAGCCCCAGCATTTT. It translates to CASSDRVFSNQPQHF.

The chain carries TRBV2 and TRBJ1-5, with a possible D match to TRBD1 (6 bases). The CDR3 runs to 16 residues. Germline V gene data show CDR1 as SNHLY and CDR2 as FYNNEI. V gave up 3 bases and J gave up 3 bases, with 15 bases separating them. The CDR3 DNA follows: TGTGCCAGCAGTGAGTTTCTGGGGGGCTCCAATCAGCCCCAGCATTTT. Protein: CASSEFLGGSNQPQHF.

There are a few counts of this clone. This rearrangement joins TRBV12-5 to TRBJ1-2; 8 bases are shared with TRBD1. The CDR3 spans 14 residues. V trimming: 6 bases; J trimming: 7 bases; junction bases outside the gene matches: 10. Germline CDR1 and CDR2: LGHNT and FRNRAP. The CDR3 DNA is TGTGCTAGTGGGACAGACAGGGGCGCTTCTGGCTACACCTTC. Its translation is CASGTDRGASGYTF.

The V gene is TRBV4-3, the J gene TRBJ2-7; D not resolved. Trimming shortened V by 6 bases and J by 1 base, and 10 bases separated the two germline ends. Germline V CDR1 and CDR2: LGHNA, YSLEER. There are 13 residues in the CDR3. CDR3 DNA: TGCGCCAGCAGTTTCGAGGTTTCCTACGAGCAGTACTTC. It is translated as CASSFEVSYEQYF.

This clone was counted once. The chain is built from TRBV3-1 (or the pseudogene TRBV3-2) and TRBJ1-4; D is unclear. Germline CDR1 reads LGHDT; CDR2 reads YNNKEL (reference sequence). CDR3 length: 12 residues. The germline V and J ends were trimmed by 4 bases and 7 bases, with 7 bases remaining between them. The CDR3 protein is CASSRLGEKLFF. Written as DNA, the CDR3 is TGTGCCAGCAGCCGGCTCGGTGAAAAACTGTTTTTT.